This T cell receptor beta chain derives from a study of blood T cell repertoires in COVID-19. Study-wide background: COVID-19 samples from acute and convalescent phases originated in the United States, Italy and Spain. T cells, B-cell-depleted T cells, or PBMCs provided the cDNA or gDNA that served as material.

The germline gives CDR1 DFQATT, CDR2 SNEGSKA (reference sequence). The CDR3 is made up of 10 amino acids. Trimming took 2 bases from V and 11 from J, leaving 9 bases between them. In the original analysis: Estimation of nucleated cell counts was performed using reference gene primer amplification. Clones were read by immunoSEQ multiplex PCR, and TCRdb kept only the in-frame ones, dropping some. V and J calls and clone size are copied from that table; D and trimming were computed from the DNA. This table has about 71,000 clones, 90% appearing once. The sequenced material came from peripheral blood. The sequence came from a woman older than 75 with acute or convalescent COVID-19. The chain has TRBV20-1 and TRBJ1-1; D gene uncertain. The CDR3 loop reads CSARSGWAFF. Written as DNA, the CDR3 is TGCAGTGCTAGATCGGGTTGGGCTTTCTTT.